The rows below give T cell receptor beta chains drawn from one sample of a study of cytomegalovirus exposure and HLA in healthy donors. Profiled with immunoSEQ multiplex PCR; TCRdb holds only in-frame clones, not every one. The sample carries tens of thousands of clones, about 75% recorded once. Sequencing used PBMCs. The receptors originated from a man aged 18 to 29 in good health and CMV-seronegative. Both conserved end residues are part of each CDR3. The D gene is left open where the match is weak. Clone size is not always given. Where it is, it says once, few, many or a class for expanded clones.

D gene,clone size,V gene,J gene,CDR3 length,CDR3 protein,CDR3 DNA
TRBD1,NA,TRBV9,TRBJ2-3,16,CASSVVETGGLDTQYF,TGTGCCAGCAGCGTAGTAGAGACAGGGGGCTTAGATACGCAGTATTTT
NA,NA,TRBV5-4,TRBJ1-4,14,CASSLEGGSEKLFF,TGTGCCAGCAGCTTGGAGGGGGGGAGTGAAAAACTGTTTTTT
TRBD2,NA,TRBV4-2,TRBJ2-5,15,CASSEVTSGGETQYF,TGTGCCAGCAGCGAGGTGACTAGCGGGGGAGAGACCCAGTACTTC
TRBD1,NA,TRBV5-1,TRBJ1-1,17,CASSLGTGEGSDAEAFF,TGCGCCAGCAGCTTGGGGACAGGGGAGGGTTCGGACGCTGAAGCTTTCTTT
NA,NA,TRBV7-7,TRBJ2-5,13,CASSFDRLETQYF,TGTGCCAGCAGCTTTGACAGACTAGAGACCCAGTACTTC
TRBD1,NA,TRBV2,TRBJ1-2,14,CAGRIQGASYGYTF,TGTGCCGGCAGAATTCAGGGGGCCAGCTATGGCTACACCTTC
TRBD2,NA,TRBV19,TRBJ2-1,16,CASSIRGTRLVHEQFF,TGTGCCAGTAGTATTCGCGGGACTAGACTTGTCCATGAGCAGTTCTTC
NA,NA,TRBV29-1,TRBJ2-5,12,CSVLTPQETQYF,TGCAGCGTCCTGACACCTCAAGAGACCCAGTACTTC
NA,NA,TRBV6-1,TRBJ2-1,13,CASSEGLTRGQFF,TGTGCCAGCAGTGAAGGATTAACCCGGGGGCAGTTCTTC
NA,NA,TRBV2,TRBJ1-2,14,CASNEATDIYGYTF,TGTGCCAGCAATGAAGCCACGGACATTTATGGCTACACCTTC
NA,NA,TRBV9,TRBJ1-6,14,CASRRGEDNSPLHF,TGTGCCAGCCGTCGGGGTGAGGATAATTCACCCCTCCACTTT
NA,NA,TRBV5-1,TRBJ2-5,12,CASSLRGETQYF,TGCGCCAGCAGCCTCCGGGGAGAGACCCAGTACTTC
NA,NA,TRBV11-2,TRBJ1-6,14,CASSLGARNSPLHF,TGTGCCAGCAGCTTGGGGGCGCGGAATTCACCCCTCCACTTT
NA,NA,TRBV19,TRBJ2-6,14,CASREPWGANVLTF,TGTGCCAGTAGAGAGCCGTGGGGGGCCAACGTCCTGACTTTC
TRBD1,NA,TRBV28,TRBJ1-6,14,CASRQTGSWSPLHF,TGTGCCAGCAGACAGACAGGGTCGTGGTCACCCCTCCACTTT
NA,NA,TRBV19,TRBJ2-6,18,CASKIKQGGGSGANVLTF,TGTGCCAGCAAGATCAAGCAGGGGGGCGGCTCTGGGGCCAACGTCCTGACTTTC
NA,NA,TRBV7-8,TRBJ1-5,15,CASTKGQGRNQPQHF,TGTGCCAGCACCAAAGGGCAGGGGAGAAATCAGCCCCAGCATTTT
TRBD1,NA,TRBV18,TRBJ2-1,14,CASSSDRGLDEQFF,TGTGCCAGCTCATCAGACAGGGGGCTGGATGAGCAGTTCTTC
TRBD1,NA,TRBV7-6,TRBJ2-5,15,CASTSGTGEGETQYF,TGTGCCAGCACCTCGGGGACAGGGGAGGGGGAGACCCAGTACTTC
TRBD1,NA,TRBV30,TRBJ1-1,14,CAWSRTGQFAEAFF,TGTGCCTGGAGTCGGACAGGGCAGTTCGCTGAAGCTTTCTTT
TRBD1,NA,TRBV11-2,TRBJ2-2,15,CASSSWDRAPGELFF,TGTGCCAGCAGCTCATGGGACAGGGCCCCCGGGGAGCTGTTTTTT
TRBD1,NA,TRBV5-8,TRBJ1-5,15,CASSQGQVGYQPQHF,TGTGCCAGCAGCCAGGGACAGGTTGGTTATCAGCCCCAGCATTTT
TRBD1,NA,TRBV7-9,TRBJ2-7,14,CASSLGQGRDEQYF,TGTGCCAGCAGCTTGGGACAGGGTAGGGACGAGCAGTACTTC
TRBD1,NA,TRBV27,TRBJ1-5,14,CASSPGDSFTPQHF,TGTGCCAGCAGTCCAGGGGACAGTTTTACTCCCCAGCATTTT
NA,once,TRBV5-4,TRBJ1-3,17,CASSLDRVGNSGNTIYF,TGTGCCAGCAGCTTGGACAGGGTCGGTAACTCTGGAAACACCATATATTTT
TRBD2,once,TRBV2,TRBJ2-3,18,CASSERSSGGLGGDTQYF,TGTGCCAGCAGTGAAAGGTCTAGCGGGGGCCTCGGGGGCGATACGCAGTATTTT
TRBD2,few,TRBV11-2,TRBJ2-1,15,CASSFTSGGTNEQFF,TGTGCCAGCAGCTTCACTAGCGGGGGGACGAATGAGCAGTTCTTC
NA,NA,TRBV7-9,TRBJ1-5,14,CASRGEGFHQPQHF,TGTGCCAGCAGGGGGGAGGGATTTCATCAGCCCCAGCATTTT
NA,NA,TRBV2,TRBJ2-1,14,CASSVESPVNEQFF,TGTGCCAGCAGTGTAGAGTCCCCCGTGAATGAGCAGTTCTTC
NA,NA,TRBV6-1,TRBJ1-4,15,CASSEGLFGHEKLFF,TGTGCCAGCAGTGAGGGCCTATTTGGCCATGAAAAACTGTTTTTT
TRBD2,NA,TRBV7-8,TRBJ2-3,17,CASSPPGLAGGTDTQYF,TGTGCCAGCAGCCCCCCCGGACTAGCGGGAGGCACAGATACGCAGTATTTT
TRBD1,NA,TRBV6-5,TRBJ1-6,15,CASRKGQGPNSPLHF,TGTGCCAGCAGGAAGGGACAGGGTCCCAATTCACCCCTCCACTTT
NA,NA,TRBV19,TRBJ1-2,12,CASSLSSYGYTF,TGTGCCAGTAGTCTGTCCAGCTATGGCTACACCTTC
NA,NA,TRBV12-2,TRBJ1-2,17,CASRYLPGTGDSYGYTF,TGTGCAAGTCGATACCTTCCCGGGACAGGGGATAGCTATGGCTACACCTTC
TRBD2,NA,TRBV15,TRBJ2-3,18,CATSRDYGSGGSTDTQYF,TGTGCCACCAGCAGAGATTATGGTAGCGGGGGATCCACAGATACGCAGTATTTT
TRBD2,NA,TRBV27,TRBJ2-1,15,CASSGGVGFYNEQFF,TGTGCCAGCTCGGGGGGGGTTGGGTTTTACAATGAGCAGTTCTTC
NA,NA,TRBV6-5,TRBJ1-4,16,CASSYSPRAKNEKLFF,TGTGCCAGCAGTTACTCGCCCAGGGCAAAGAATGAAAAACTGTTTTTT
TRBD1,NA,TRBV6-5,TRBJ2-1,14,CASRKDRVNNEQFF,TGTGCCAGCAGGAAGGACAGGGTGAACAATGAGCAGTTCTTC
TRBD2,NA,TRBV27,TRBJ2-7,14,CASSQIGGSREQYF,TGTGCCAGCTCCCAAATTGGCGGGAGTCGCGAGCAGTACTTC
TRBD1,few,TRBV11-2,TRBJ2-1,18,CASSLSRGTGGASNEQFF,TGTGCCAGCAGCTTATCTAGGGGAACAGGGGGCGCCTCCAATGAGCAGTTCTTC
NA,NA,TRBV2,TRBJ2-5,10,CASTRETQYF,TGTGCCAGCACCCGAGAGACCCAGTACTTC
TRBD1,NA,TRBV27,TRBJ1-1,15,CASSPWTGRDTEAFF,TGTGCCAGCAGTCCCTGGACAGGGAGGGACACTGAAGCTTTCTTT
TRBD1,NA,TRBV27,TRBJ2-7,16,CASSSPDRVSGREQYF,TGTGCCAGCAGTTCCCCGGACAGGGTCTCAGGTCGCGAGCAGTACTTC
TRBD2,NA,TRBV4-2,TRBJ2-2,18,CASSQDRGGGSRAGELFF,TGTGCCAGCAGCCAAGATCGGGGGGGAGGGTCGAGGGCCGGGGAGCTGTTTTTT
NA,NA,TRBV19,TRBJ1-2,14,CASSMVGRDFGYTF,TGTGCCAGTAGTATGGTTGGCAGGGACTTTGGCTACACCTTC
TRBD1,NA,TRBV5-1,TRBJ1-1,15,CASSERTGGRTEAFF,TGCGCCAGCAGCGAGCGGACAGGGGGCAGGACTGAAGCTTTCTTT
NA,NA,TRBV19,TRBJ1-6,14,CASSSRERNSPLHF,TGTGCCAGTAGTTCTAGGGAGCGGAATTCACCCCTCCACTTT
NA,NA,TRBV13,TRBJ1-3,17,CASSLKQGLSSGNTIYF,TGTGCCAGCAGCTTAAAGCAGGGACTAAGCTCTGGAAACACCATATATTTT
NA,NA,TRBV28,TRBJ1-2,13,CASSLGQNYGYTF,TGTGCCAGCAGTTTAGGACAGAACTATGGCTACACCTTC
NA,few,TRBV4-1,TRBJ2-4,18,CASSQDEGGRSAKNIQYF,TGCGCCAGCAGCCAAGATGAGGGGGGGCGGTCAGCCAAAAACATTCAGTACTTC
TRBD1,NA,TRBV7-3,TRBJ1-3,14,CASSQTGGEFRIYF,TGTGCCAGCAGCCAGACAGGGGGCGAGTTTCGGATATATTTT
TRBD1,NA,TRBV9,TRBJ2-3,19,CASSATGGGGNLLTDTQYF,TGTGCCAGCAGTGCGACAGGGGGCGGAGGGAACCTCCTCACAGATACGCAGTATTTT
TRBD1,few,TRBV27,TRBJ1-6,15,CASSSTGVVNSPLHF,TGTGCCAGCAGTTCGACAGGGGTTGTAAATTCACCCCTCCACTTT
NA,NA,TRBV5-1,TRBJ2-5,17,CASSLGPGRASQETQYF,TGCGCCAGCAGCTTGGGCCCTGGCAGGGCCTCCCAAGAGACCCAGTACTTC
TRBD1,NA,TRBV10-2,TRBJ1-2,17,CASSETGGGSGGYGYTF,TGCGCCAGCAGTGAGACAGGGGGCGGATCGGGAGGTTATGGCTACACCTTC
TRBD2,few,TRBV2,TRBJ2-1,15,CASMIGTSGYNEQFF,TGTGCCAGCATGATTGGGACTAGCGGGTACAATGAGCAGTTCTTC
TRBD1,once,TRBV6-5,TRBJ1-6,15,CASSFLAGGESPLHF,TGTGCCAGCAGTTTCCTCGCAGGGGGAGAATCACCCCTCCACTTT
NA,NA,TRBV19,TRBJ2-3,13,CASSIKTADTQYF,TGTGCCAGTAGTATAAAGACAGCAGATACGCAGTATTTT
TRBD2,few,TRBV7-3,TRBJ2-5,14,CASSPLGGGETQYF,TGTGCCAGCAGCCCCCTCGGGGGGGGAGAGACCCAGTACTTC